The rows below give T cell receptor beta chains drawn from one sample of a study of T cell clusters in autoimmune cytopenias. TCRdb reprocessed the multiplex PCR reads, with one entry per CDR3 protein and no DNA. Recorded for this sample: about 3,400 distinct CDR3 sequences. This sample was also put to use in a study of T cell repertoires in aging, cancer and after chemotherapy.

The sample consisted of peripheral blood. These TCRs come from a human donor in good health. Each CDR3 is given with its conserved first and last residue. Part of the rows lack a size; the others show once, few, many or a class for expanded clones.

V: TRBV29-1; J: TRBJ1-1; size: medium-sized; CDR3: CSGLIRNTEAFF
V: TRBV7-6; J: TRBJ2-7; size: medium-sized; CDR3: CASSSWTGDEQYF
V: TRBV19; J: TRBJ1-5; size: medium-sized; CDR3: CASSIGSRSNQPQHF
V: TRBV14; J: TRBJ2-1; size: .; CDR3: CASSQGTSGVNEQFF
V: TRBV5-6; J: TRBJ1-1; size: medium-sized; CDR3: CASFERGGSTNTEAFF
V: TRBV24-1; J: TRBJ2-3; size: medium-sized; CDR3: CATSDRYGTGSTDTQYF
V: TRBV5-1; J: TRBJ1-1; size: .; CDR3: CASSSQGNQATEAFF
V: TRBV15; J: TRBJ2-1; size: .; CDR3: CATSIYRDPHNEQFF
V: TRBV6-1; J: TRBJ2-7; size: medium-sized; CDR3: CASSEILFGTGIYEQYF
V: TRBV7-9; J: TRBJ2-2; size: medium-sized; CDR3: CASSTSGTGSTGELFF
V: TRBV9; J: TRBJ2-5; size: .; CDR3: CASSVGAGIQETQYF
V: TRBV6-2/TRBV6-3; J: TRBJ1-1; size: medium-sized; CDR3: CASSSRVTEAFF
V: TRBV7-6; J: TRBJ2-1; size: medium-sized; CDR3: CASSPGLSNEQFF
V: TRBV29-1; J: TRBJ2-1; size: large; CDR3: CSVEGAGGEQFF